The clone carrying this TCR beta chain was recorded a few times. The target antigen is unknown. These data come from a study of vaccination and CD4 T cells after COVID-19. Study-wide context: The stimulus for the cells was overlapping spike peptides derived from SARS-CoV-2, HCoV-NL63, HCoV-OC43 and HCoV-229E.

Germline V CDR1 and CDR2: KGHDR, SFDVKD. V dropped 4 bases and J dropped 2; count of bases not matched to a gene: 5. CDR3 length: 15 residues. Oncomine TCR Beta short-read sequencing was applied to DNA from cultured CD4+ T cells. TCRdb analysed the PCR reads with MiXCR anew, one entry per CDR3 protein. Altogether under 11,000 distinct CDR3 sequences are present, 69% being singletons, with the ten largest covering approximately 10%. The treatment is: approximately nine-day PBMC culture with coronavirus spike peptide pools or control peptides (ViraFEST assay). This sequence was found in a human donor who had recovered from COVID-19. Sequencing was done on a sample of CD4+ T cells from blood, cultured in vitro. The chain joins TRBV24-1 to TRBJ2-7; 9 bases align to TRBD1. Here the CDR3 reads CATSDPGQGAYEQYF. The CDR3 nucleotides are TGTGCCACCAGTGACCCGGGACAGGGAGCCTACGAGCAGTACTTC.